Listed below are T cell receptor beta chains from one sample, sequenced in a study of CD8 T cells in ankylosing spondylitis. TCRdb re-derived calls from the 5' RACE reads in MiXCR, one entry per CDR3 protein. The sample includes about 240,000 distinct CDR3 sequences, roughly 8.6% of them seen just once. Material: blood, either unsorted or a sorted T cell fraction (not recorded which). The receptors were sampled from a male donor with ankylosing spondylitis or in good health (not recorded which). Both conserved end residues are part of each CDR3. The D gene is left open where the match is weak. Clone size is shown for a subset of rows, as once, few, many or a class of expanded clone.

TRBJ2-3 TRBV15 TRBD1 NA TGTGCCACCAGCCAACGACAGGGGAGCACAGATACGCAGTATTTT CATSQRQGSTDTQYF
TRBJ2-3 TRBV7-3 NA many TGTGCCAGCAGCTTGCTGTCGAGCACAGATACGCAGTATTTT CASSLLSSTDTQYF
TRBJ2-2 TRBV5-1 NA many TGCGCCAGCAGCTTGGCCATGACTTACGACACCGGGGAGCTGTTTTTT CASSLAMTYDTGELFF
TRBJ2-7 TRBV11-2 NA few TGTGCCAGCAGCTTAGGTGAAGGGCGCGAGCAGTACTTC CASSLGEGREQYF
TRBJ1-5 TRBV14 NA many TGTGCCAGCTACGGGGCAGATAGCAATCAGCCCCAGCATTTT CASYGADSNQPQHF
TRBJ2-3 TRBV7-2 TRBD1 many TGTGCCAGCAGTTCGGGACAGGGAACAGATACGCAGTATTTT CASSSGQGTDTQYF
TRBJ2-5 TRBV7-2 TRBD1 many TGTGCCAGCAGCTTATACGGGACAGTTAACCAAGAGACCCAGTACTTC CASSLYGTVNQETQYF
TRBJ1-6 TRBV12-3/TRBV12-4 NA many TGTGCCAGCAGTTTTTCAGGGGATAATTCACCCCTCCACTTT CASSFSGDNSPLHF
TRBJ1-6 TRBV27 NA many TGTGCCAGCAGTTTCAGTGGAGGGTATAATTCACCCCTCCACTTT CASSFSGGYNSPLHF
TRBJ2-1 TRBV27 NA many TGTGCCAGCATGTGGGGGAACTACAATGAGCAGTTCTTC CASMWGNYNEQFF
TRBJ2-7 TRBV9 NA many TGTGCCAGCAGCGTCTCCCTTGGATCCTACGAGCAGTACTTC CASSVSLGSYEQYF
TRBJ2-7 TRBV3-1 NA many TGTGCCAGCAGCCAAGCTCGCCATAAGCAGTACTTC CASSQARHKQYF
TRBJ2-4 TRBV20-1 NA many TGCAGTGCTAGAGATAGGAACAGGGAAGTCAAAAACATTCAGTACTTC CSARDRNREVKNIQYF
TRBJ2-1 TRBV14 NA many TGTGCCAGCAGCCAAGACGGGTCTATAAAATATGAGCAGTTCTTC CASSQDGSIKYEQFF
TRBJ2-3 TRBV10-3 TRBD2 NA TGTGCCATCAGTGAGTCGAGAGCGGGAGGTGGAGATACGCAGTATTTT CAISESRAGGGDTQYF
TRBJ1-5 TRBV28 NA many TGTGCCAGCAGCCCCCTTCCTACGACAGGAATTCAGCCCCAGCATTTT CASSPLPTTGIQPQHF
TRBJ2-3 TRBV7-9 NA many TGTGCCAGCAGCGCCCTGAGCACAGATACGCAGTATTTT CASSALSTDTQYF
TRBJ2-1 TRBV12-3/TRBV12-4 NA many TGTGCCAGCAGTCTCGGGGAGGTCAATGAGCAGTTCTTC CASSLGEVNEQFF